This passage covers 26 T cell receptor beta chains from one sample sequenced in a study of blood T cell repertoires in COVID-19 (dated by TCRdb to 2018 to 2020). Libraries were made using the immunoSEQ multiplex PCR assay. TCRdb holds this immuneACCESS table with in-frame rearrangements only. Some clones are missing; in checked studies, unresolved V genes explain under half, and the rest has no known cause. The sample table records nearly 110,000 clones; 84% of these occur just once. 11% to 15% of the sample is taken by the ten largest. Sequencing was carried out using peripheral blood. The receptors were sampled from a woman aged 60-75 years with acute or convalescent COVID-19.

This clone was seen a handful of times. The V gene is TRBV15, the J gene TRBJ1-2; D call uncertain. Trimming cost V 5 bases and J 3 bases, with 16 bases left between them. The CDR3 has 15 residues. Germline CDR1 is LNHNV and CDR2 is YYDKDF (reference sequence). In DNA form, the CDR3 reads TGTGCCACCAGCCCCCAGGTAGAGGGAGACTATGGCTACACCTTC. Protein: CATSPQVEGDYGYTF.

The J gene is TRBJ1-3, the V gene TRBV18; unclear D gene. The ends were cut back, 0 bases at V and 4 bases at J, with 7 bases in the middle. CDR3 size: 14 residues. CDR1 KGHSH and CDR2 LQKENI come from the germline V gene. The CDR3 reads CASSPPTGGNTIYF. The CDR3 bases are TGTGCCAGCTCACCACCGACGGGGGGAAACACCATATATTTT.

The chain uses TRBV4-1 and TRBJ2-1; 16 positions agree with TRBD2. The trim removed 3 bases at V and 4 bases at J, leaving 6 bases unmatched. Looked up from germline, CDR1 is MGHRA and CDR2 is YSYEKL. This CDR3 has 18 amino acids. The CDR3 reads CASSQGLAGGPTYNEQFF. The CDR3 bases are TGCGCCAGCAGCCAGGGACTAGCGGGGGGGCCGACTTACAATGAGCAGTTCTTC.

Here the CDR3 reads CASSQVQGFEQYF. The CDR3 DNA reads TGTGCCAGCAGCCAAGTACAGGGGTTCGAGCAGTACTTC. This chain joins TRBV3-1 (or the pseudogene TRBV3-2) and TRBJ2-7, with TRBD1 matching over 7 bases. Germline CDR1 is LGHDT and CDR2 is YNNKEL (reference sequence). V was clipped by 1 base and J by 6 bases; unmatched bases: 3. The CDR3 has 13 residues.

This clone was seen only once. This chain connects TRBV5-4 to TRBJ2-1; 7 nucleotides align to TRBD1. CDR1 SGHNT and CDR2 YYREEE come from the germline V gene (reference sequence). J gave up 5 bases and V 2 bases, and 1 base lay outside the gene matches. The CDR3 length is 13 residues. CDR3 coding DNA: TGTGCCAGCAGCTTCGGGACAGACAATGAGCAGTTCTTC. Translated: CASSFGTDNEQFF.

CDR3 coding DNA: TGTGCCAGCAGCTTACAAGCAGGCCACGAGCAGTACTTC. Its translation: CASSLQAGHEQYF. The genes are TRBV7-6 and TRBJ2-7; D remains ambiguous. V gave up 2 bases and J gave up 5 bases, with 10 bases separating them. The CDR3 runs to 13 residues. Germline V gene lookup returns CDR1 SGHVS and CDR2 FNYEAQ.

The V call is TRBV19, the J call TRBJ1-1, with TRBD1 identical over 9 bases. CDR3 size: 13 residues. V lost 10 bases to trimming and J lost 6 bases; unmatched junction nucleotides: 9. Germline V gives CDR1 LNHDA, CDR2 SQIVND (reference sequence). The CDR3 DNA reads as TGTGCCAAACAGGGGGCCTTTATCGCTGAAGCTTTCTTT. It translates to CAKQGAFIAEAFF.

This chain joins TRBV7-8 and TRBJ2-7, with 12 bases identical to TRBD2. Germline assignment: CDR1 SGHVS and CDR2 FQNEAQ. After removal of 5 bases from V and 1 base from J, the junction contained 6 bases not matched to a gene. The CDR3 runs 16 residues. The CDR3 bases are TGTGCCAGCAGCGTGACTAGCGGGAGAGGGTCCTACGAGCAGTACTTC. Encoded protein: CASSVTSGRGSYEQYF.

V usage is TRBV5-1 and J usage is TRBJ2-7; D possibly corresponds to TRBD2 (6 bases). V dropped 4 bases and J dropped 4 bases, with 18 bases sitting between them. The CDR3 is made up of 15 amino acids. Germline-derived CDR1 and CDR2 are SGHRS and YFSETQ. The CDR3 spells CASSAGLHPSYEQYF. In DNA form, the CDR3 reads TGCGCCAGCAGCGCCGGACTACACCCTTCGTACGAGCAGTACTTC.

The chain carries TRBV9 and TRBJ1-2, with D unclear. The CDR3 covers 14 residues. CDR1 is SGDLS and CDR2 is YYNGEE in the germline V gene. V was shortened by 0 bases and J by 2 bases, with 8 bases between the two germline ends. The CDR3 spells CASSVGFGNYGYTF. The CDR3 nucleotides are TGTGCCAGCAGCGTAGGGTTCGGGAACTATGGCTACACCTTC. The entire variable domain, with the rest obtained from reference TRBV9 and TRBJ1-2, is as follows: DSGVTQTPKHLITATGQRVTLRCSPRSGDLSVYWYQQSLDQGLQFLIQYYNGEERAKGNILERFSAQQFPDLHSELNLSSLELGDSALYFCASSVGFGNYGYTFGSGTRLTVV.

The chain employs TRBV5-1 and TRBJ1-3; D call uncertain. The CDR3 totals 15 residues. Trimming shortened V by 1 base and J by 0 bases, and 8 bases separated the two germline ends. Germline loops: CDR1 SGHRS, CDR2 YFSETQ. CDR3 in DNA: TGCGCCAGCAGCTTGAGTCGGGACTCTGGAAACACCATATATTTT. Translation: CASSLSRDSGNTIYF.

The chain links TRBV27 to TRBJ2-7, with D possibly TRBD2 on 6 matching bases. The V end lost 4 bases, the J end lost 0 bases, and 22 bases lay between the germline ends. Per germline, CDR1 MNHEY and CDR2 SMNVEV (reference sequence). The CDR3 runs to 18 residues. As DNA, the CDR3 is TGTGCCAGCAGTTCATACCCCACTGGGGGGACGAGCTCCTACGAGCAGTACTTC. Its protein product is CASSSYPTGGTSSYEQYF.

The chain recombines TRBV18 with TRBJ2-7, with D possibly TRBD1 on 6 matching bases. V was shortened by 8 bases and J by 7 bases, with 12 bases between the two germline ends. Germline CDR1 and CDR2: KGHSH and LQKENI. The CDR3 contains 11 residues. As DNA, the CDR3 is TGTGCCAGCAGACAGGAGTGGGAGCAGTACTTC. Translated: CASRQEWEQYF.

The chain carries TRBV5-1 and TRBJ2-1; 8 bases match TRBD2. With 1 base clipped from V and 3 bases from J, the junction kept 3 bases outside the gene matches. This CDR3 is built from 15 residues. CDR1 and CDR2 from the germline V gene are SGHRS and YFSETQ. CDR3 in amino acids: CASSLQAGDYNEQFF. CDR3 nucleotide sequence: TGCGCCAGCAGCTTGCAAGCGGGAGACTACAATGAGCAGTTCTTC.

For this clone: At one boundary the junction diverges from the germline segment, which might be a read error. The CDR3 coding sequence is TGCGCCAGCAGTTTGGGCGGTGACTCTGGAAACACCATATATTTT. Its translation: CASSLGGDSGNTIYF. The chain has TRBV5-1 and TRBJ1-3; no firm D call. CDR1 and CDR2 from the germline V gene are SGHRS and YFSETQ. CDR3 length: 15 amino acids.

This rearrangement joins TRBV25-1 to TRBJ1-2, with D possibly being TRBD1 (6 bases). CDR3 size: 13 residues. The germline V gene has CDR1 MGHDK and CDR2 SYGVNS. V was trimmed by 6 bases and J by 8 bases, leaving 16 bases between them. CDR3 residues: CASSAGVSWGYTF. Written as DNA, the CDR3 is TGTGCCAGCAGCGCAGGGGTAAGTTGGGGCTACACCTTC.

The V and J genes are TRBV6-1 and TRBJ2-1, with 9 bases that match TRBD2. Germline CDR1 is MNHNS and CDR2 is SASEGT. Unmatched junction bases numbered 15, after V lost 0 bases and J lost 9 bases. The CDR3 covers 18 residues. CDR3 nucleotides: TGTGCCAGCAGTGAAGCTTACTCCTGGGCTAGCGGGGTACTTGAGCAGTTCTTC. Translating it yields CASSEAYSWASGVLEQFF.

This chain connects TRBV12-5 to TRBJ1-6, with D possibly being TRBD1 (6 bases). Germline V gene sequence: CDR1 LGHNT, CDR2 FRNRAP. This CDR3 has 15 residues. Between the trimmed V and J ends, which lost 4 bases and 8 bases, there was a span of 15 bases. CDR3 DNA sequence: TGTGCTAGTGGTTACGGACAGACTTCCTATTCACCCCTCCACTTT. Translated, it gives CASGYGQTSYSPLHF.

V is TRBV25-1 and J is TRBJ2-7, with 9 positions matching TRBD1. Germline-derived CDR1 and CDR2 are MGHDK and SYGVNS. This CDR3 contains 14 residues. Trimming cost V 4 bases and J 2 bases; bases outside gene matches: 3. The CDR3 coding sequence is TGTGCCAGCAGTGGCCGGGACAGGGCCTACGAGCAGTACTTC. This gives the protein CASSGRDRAYEQYF.

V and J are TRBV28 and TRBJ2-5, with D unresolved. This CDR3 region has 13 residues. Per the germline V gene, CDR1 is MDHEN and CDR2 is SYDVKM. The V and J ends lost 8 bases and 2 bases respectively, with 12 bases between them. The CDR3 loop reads CASRPSGQETQYF. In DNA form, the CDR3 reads TGTGCCAGCCGCCCCTCCGGGCAAGAGACCCAGTACTTC.

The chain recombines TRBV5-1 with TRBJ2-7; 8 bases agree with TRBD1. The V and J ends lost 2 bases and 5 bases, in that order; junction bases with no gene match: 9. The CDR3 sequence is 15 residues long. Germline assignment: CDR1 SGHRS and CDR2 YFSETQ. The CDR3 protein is CASSFEGQGLDEQYF. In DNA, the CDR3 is TGCGCCAGCAGCTTTGAAGGACAGGGTCTCGACGAGCAGTACTTC.

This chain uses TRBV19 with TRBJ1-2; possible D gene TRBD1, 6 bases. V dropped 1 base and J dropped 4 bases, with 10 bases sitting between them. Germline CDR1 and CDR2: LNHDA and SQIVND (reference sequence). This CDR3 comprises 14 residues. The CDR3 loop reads CASSIVADSYGYTF. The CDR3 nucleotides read TGTGCCAGTAGTATAGTCGCGGACAGCTATGGCTACACCTTC.

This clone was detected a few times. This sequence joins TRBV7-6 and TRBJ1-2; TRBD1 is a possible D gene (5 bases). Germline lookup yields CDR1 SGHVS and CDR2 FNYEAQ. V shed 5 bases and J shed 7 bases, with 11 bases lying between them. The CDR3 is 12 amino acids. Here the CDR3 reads CASSARGGGYTF. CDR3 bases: TGTGCCAGCAGCGCCCGCGGGGGTGGCTACACCTTC.

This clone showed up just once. CDR3 sequence: CASSGTGERNEQFF. Here the CDR3 DNA reads TGTGCCAGCAGCGGGACAGGGGAACGGAATGAGCAGTTCTTC. The V call is TRBV2, the J call TRBJ2-1, with 10 bases identical to TRBD1. Germline V gene sequence: CDR1 SNHLY, CDR2 FYNNEI. Trimming cost V 6 bases and J 7 bases; bases outside gene matches: 6. This CDR3 contains 14 residues. Full variable domain (missing parts from reference TRBV2 and TRBJ2-1): EPEVTQTPSHQVTQMGQEVILRCVPISNHLYFYWYRQILGQKVEFLVSFYNNEISEKSEIFDDQFSVERPDGSNFTLKIRSTKLEDSAMYFCASSGTGERNEQFFGPGTRLTVL.

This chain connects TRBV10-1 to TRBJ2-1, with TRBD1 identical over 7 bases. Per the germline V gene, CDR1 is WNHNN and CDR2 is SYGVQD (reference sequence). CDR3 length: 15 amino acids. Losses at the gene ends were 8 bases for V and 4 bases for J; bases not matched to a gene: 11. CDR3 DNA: TGCGCCAGCGGGGAGACAGGGCCCATTTACAATGAGCAGTTCTTC. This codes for CASGETGPIYNEQFF.

CDR3 coding DNA: TGTGCCAGTAGTACCCGACAGGGGGTGGAGACCCAGTACTTC. Amino acids: CASSTRQGVETQYF. The chain carries TRBV19 and TRBJ2-5, with TRBD1 matching 9 bases. V lost 4 bases and J lost 5; bases outside the gene matches: 5. CDR3 length: 14 residues. Per germline, CDR1 LNHDA and CDR2 SQIVND (reference sequence).